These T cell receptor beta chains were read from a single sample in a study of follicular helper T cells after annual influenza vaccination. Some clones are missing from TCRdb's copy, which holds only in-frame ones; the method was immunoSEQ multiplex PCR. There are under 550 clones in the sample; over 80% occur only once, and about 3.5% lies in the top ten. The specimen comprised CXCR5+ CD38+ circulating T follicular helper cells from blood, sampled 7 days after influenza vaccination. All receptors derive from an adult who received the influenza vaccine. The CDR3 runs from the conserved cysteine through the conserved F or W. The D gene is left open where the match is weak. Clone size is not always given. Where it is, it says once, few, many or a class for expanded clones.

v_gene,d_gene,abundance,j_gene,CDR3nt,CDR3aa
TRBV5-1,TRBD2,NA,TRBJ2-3,TGCGCCAGCAGCCCGAGCCTAGCGGGGGGCCAGGCAGATACGCAGTATTTT,CASSPSLAGGQADTQYF
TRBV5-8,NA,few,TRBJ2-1,TGTGCCAGCAGCATACTTATAAGCCGATCCTACAATGAGCAGTTCTTC,CASSILISRSYNEQFF
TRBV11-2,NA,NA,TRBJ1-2,TGTGCCAGCAGCTTAGACACAGGGAACTATGGCTACACCTTC,CASSLDTGNYGYTF
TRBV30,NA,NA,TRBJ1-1,TGTGCCTGGAAAACAGGGAGGGGTAGGACTGAAGCTTTCTTT,CAWKTGRGRTEAFF
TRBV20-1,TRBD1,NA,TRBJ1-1,TGCAGTGCTCCGGACAGGGGGAAAGCTTTCTTT,CSAPDRGKAFF
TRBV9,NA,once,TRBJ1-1,TGTGCCAGCAGCGTCGACACGAGGAACACTGAAGCTTTCTTT,CASSVDTRNTEAFF
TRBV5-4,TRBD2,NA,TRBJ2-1,TGTGCCAGCAGCTCCGGGACTAGCGGGAGGAGAGGGCAGTTCTTC,CASSSGTSGRRGQFF
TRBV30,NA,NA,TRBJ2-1,TGTGCCTGGATGACTAACGACCTACCCCCCCCTAATGAGCAGTTCTTC,CAWMTNDLPPPNEQFF
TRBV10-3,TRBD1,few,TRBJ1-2,TGTGCCATCAGTGACTGGACAGGGAAATCTAGTGGCTACACCTTC,CAISDWTGKSSGYTF
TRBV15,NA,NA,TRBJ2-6,TGTGCCACCAGCAGAGATCGCAGGGGATGGGCTGGGGCCAACGTCCTGACTTTC,CATSRDRRGWAGANVLTF
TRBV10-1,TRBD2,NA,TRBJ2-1,TGCGCCAGCAGTCGGACTAGCGGGAGTAATAGAAATGAGCAGTTCTTC,CASSRTSGSNRNEQFF
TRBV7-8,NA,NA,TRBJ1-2,TGTGCCAGCAGCTTAACAGGGTATGGCTACACCTTC,CASSLTGYGYTF
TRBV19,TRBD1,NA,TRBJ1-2,TGTGCCACCCACCCGGGACAGGGGATTCGGTACTATGGCTACACCTTC,CATHPGQGIRYYGYTF
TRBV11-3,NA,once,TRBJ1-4,TGTGCCAGCAGCTTAGATCTTCGGGGGACTAATGAAAAACTGTTTTTT,CASSLDLRGTNEKLFF
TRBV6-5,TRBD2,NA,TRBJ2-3,TGTGCCAGCAGGAGAAGCGGGGGGGCCGGTTATACGCAGTATTTT,CASRRSGGAGYTQYF
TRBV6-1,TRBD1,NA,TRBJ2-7,TGTGCCAGCAGTGAAGCGCGCATCTCCGGGACAGGTTCCCCCTACGAGCAGTACTTC,CASSEARISGTGSPYEQYF
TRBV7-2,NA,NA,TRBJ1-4,TGTGCCAGCAGCTTAAGTTGGGGGAATGAAAAACTGTTTTTT,CASSLSWGNEKLFF
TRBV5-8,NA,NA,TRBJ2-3,TGTGCCAGCAGCTTGCCGGGAGTGGCGGGACGTACGCAGTATTTT,CASSLPGVAGRTQYF
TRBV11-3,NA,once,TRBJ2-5,TGTGCCAGCAGCTTCGACACCAGCCAAGAGACCCAGTACTTC,CASSFDTSQETQYF
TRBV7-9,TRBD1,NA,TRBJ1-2,TGTGCCAGCAGCTTAGACAGGGGCTATGGCTACACCTTC,CASSLDRGYGYTF
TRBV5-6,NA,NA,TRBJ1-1,TGTGCCAGCAGCTTGGATTTAGCCACTGAAGCTTTCTTT,CASSLDLATEAFF
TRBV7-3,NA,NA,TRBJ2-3,TGTGCCAGCAGCTCTACAGGGAGGAGCACAGATACGCAGTATTTT,CASSSTGRSTDTQYF
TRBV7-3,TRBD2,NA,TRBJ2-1,TGTGCCAGCAGCCCAGCCGGGACTAGTCATGAGCAGTTCTTC,CASSPAGTSHEQFF
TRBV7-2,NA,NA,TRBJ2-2,TGTGCCAGCAGCTTGGGGGTCTTAGGGAACACCGGGGAGCTGTTTTTT,CASSLGVLGNTGELFF
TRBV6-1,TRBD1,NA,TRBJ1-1,TGTGCCAGCGTGACAGGGCTGGAAACTGAAGCTTTCTTT,CASVTGLETEAFF
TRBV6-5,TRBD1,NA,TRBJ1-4,TGTGCCAGCAGCCCCGGGACAGTAACTAATGAAAAACTGTTTTTT,CASSPGTVTNEKLFF
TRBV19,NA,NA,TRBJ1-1,TGTGCCAGTAGGGTCTCGGGGCTCCGGACTGAAGCTTTCTTT,CASRVSGLRTEAFF
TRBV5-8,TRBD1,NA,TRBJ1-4,TGTGCCAGCAGCTGGACAGGGAATTGCGGGGGAACTAATGAAAAACTGTTTTTT,CASSWTGNCGGTNEKLFF
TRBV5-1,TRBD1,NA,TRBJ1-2,TGCGCCAGCAGCTTGGGACTAACGCTGGACAGGGGCGGGGGCTACACCTTC,CASSLGLTLDRGGGYTF
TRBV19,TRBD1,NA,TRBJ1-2,TGTGCCAGTAGTACCCGGGACAGTACTAGGGGCTACACCTTC,CASSTRDSTRGYTF
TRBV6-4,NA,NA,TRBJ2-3,TGTGCCAGCAGTGACTCCCTAGCGTCAGATACGCAGTATTTT,CASSDSLASDTQYF
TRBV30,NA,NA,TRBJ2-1,TGTGCCTGGAGTGGGAGGGGTGAGCAGTTCTTC,CAWSGRGEQFF
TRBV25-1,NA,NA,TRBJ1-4,TGTGCCAGCAGTGATCCCTGGGACATGGCAAAACTGTTTTTT,CASSDPWDMAKLFF
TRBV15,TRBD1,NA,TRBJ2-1,TGTGCCACCAGCAGAGGAGGGACAGGGGGTCGCAATGAGCAGTTCTTC,CATSRGGTGGRNEQFF
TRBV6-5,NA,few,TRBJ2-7,TGTGCCAGCAGTTCGGAACACTTTGCCTACGAGCAGTACTTC,CASSSEHFAYEQYF
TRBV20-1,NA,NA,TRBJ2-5,TGCAGTGCACTTGCCAGAGAGACCCAGTACTTC,CSALARETQYF
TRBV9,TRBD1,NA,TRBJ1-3,TGTGCCAGCAGCGCCGGACAGGGCCGAAACACCATATATTTT,CASSAGQGRNTIYF
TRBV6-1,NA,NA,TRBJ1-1,TGTGCCAGCAGTGAAGCTGATACAGCCACTGAAGCTTTCTTT,CASSEADTATEAFF
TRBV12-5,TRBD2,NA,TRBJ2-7,TGTGCTAGTGGTTTGGTACGTGGTAGCGGGGGGGCACAGGAGCAGTACTTC,CASGLVRGSGGAQEQYF
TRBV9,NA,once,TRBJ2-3,TGTGCCAGCAGCGTAAGAGGCACAGATACGCAGTATTTT,CASSVRGTDTQYF
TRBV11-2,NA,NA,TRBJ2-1,TGTGCCAGCAGCTTAGATCTGGGGGATGAGCAGTTCTTC,CASSLDLGDEQFF
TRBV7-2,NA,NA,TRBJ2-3,TGTGCCAGCAGCTTTCCGCAAGGGGCTACAGATACGCAGTATTTT,CASSFPQGATDTQYF
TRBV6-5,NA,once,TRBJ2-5,TGTGCCAGCAGTTCCCCCCGGGCCGCGGGCCAGTACTTC,CASSSPRAAGQYF
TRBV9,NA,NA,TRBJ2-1,TGTGCCAGCAGCGCCGTTATAGGCTCCTACAATGAGCAGTTCTTC,CASSAVIGSYNEQFF
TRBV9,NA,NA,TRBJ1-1,TGTGCCAGCAGCGTGGACACCCGGAACACTGAAGCTTTCTTT,CASSVDTRNTEAFF
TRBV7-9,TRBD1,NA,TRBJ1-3,TGTGCCAGCAGCTTGGGACAGGGCTTCGGAAACACCATATATTTT,CASSLGQGFGNTIYF